One T cell receptor (beta chain) is described in this entry. The target of this receptor is not known. No much larger clonotype is one base removed from it; base qualities were not supplied. TCRbeta CDR3 regions were amplified from genomic DNA using the immunoSEQ Assay, a bias-controlled multiplex PCR. The authors' analysis ran thus. The number of nucleated cells in each sample was estimated from the amplification of reference gene primers within the assay. To quantify the absolute abundance of each unique TCRbeta CDR3 rearrangement, sequence reads were collapsed and filtered. For each sample, productive Simpson clonality was calculated as the square root of Simpson's diversity index across productive rearrangements. The table comes from immuneACCESS by way of TCRdb, which keeps in-frame sequences with V and J called. Part of the clones is missing from these tables; in studies checked, under half for an unresolved V gene and the rest for unknown reasons. For V, J and clone size, that table is used; D and trimming come from the DNA. The sample table contains 300,000 to 350,000 clones; only one count was recorded for roughly nine tenths of them. The ten largest make up roughly 4% of the sample.

The sample originates from a study of blood T cell repertoires in COVID-19 (dated by TCRdb to 2020 to 2021). For the study in its entirety: Collaborator samples came from the United States, Italy and Spain and covered acute and convalescent phases of COVID-19. The material from the prospective study consisted of cDNA or gDNA derived from T cells, B-cell-depleted T cells, or PBMCs. The dataset comprised deeply sampled blood TCRbeta repertoires from subjects exposed to, actively infected with, or recovered from COVID-19. The repertoires were released in a freely available public database intended as a resource for research on the immune response to SARS-CoV-2. The samples were drawn from two sources: the first 160 participants of the ongoing ImmuneRACE study, and over 950 subjects contributed by 6 global collaborators. The sample metadata nearly always contained a de-identified subject ID, COVID-19 status, age in years and sex. Where available, HLA class I and class II types were obtained from metadata supplied by the sample provider rather than from assay-based typing.

The germline V gene encodes CDR1 SGHRS and CDR2 YFSETQ. V is trimmed back by 1 base and J by 2 bases, and the junction contains 7 bases that no gene match accounts for. From the cysteine up to the phenylalanine, the CDR3 has a length of 19 residues. Here the CDR3 DNA is all that survives: 57 bases in frame from base 1. Study-level results and caveats: How much clinical and demographic metadata was included differed by source and by participant, and the metadata was provided uncurated.

One collaborating source in Seattle enrolled patients during active infection and followed them longitudinally through the course of disease. The collaborating institutions used their own protocols to collect whole blood in K2EDTA tubes. Collaborator samples were shipped for TCRbeta analysis as frozen whole blood, isolated PBMCs, or DNA extracted from either sample type. Sequenced sample: peripheral blood. The rearranged chain carries TRBV5-1 and TRBJ2-2; TRBD2 aligns with 14 central bases. This receptor was taken from a woman aged 60-70 years with COVID-19, enrolled during active disease. The DNA sequence is as follows: TGCGCCAGCAGCTTGAGACGGACTAGCGGGGGGACAAACACCGGGGAGCTGTTTTTT. Translation gives CASSLRRTSGGTNTGELFF.